The 2 T cell receptor beta chains given below trace back to one sample, sequenced in a study of blood T cell repertoires in COVID-19. Sequencing used immunoSEQ multiplex PCR; TCRdb keeps in-frame clones, though not all of them. Here the sample spans about 85,000 clones, approximately 80% being singletons. The sequenced sample was peripheral blood. The receptors shown here come from a human donor in a cohort sampled during active COVID-19.

This clone has only one observation. The CDR3 region has the DNA TGTGCCAGCAGCAACCTCTTAGCCAAAAACATTCAGTACTTC. Encoded protein: CASSNLLAKNIQYF. The chain combines TRBV21-1 with TRBJ2-4; TRBD2 is taken as the D call from the table, unchecked against the DNA. TRBV21-1 is designated a pseudogene. This CDR3 has 14 amino acids.

The chain joins TRBV3-1 (or the pseudogene TRBV3-2) to TRBJ2-3, with 10 bases aligning to TRBD2. Germline loops: CDR1 LGHDT, CDR2 YNNKEL (reference sequence). V was pared by 4 bases and J by 3 bases, with 28 bases of the junction left unmatched. This CDR3 region has 23 residues. For the CDR3, the DNA is TGTGCCAGCAGCCGAGGGCAAGAGGAGACCGACTCGGAAGCGGGGGGGCTAACAGATACGCAGTATTTT. Residues: CASSRGQEETDSEAGGLTDTQYF.